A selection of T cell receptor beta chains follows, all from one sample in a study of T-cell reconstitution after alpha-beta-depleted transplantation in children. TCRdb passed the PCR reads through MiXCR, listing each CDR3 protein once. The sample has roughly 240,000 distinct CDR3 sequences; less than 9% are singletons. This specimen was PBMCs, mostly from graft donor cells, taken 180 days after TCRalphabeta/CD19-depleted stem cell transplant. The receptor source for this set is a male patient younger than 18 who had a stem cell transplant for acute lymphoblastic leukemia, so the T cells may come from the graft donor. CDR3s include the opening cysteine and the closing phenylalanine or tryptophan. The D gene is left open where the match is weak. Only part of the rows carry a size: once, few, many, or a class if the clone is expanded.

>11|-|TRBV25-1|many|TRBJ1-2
TGTGCCAGCAGTGAAATAGACGGCTACACCTTC
CASSEIDGYTF
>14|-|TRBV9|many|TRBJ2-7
TGTGCCAGCAGCGTAGGGGAAGTAGGTTACGAGCAGTACTTC
CASSVGEVGYEQYF
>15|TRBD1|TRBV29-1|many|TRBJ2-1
TGCAGCGTACTCCCCGGGACAGGGGCCTACAATGAGCAGTTCTTC
CSVLPGTGAYNEQFF
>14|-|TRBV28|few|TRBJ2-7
TGTGCCAGCAGTTCCCGACTATCCCCCTACGAGCAGTACTTC
CASSSRLSPYEQYF
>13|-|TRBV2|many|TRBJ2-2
TGTGCCAGCAGTGAATCGGGTACCGGGGAGCTGTTTTTT
CASSESGTGELFF
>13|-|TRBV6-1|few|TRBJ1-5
TGTGCCACCCCAAACGGGTGGGATCAGCCCCAGCATTTT
CATPNGWDQPQHF
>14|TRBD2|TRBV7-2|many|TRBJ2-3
TGTGCCAGCAGGACTAGCGGGGGCACAGATACGCAGTATTTT
CASRTSGGTDTQYF
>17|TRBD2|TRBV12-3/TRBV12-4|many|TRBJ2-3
TGTGCCAGCAGTCCCGCTCGACTAGCTGAGGACGGGAATACGCAGTATTTT
CASSPARLAEDGNTQYF
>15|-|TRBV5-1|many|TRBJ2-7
TGCGCCAGCAGCTTGGGGACGCCCCTCTCCTACGAGCAGTACTTC
CASSLGTPLSYEQYF
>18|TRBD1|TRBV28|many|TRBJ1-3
TGTGCCAGCCAACGGGACAGGGGGCCTTTGAGCTCTGGAAACACCATATATTTT
CASQRDRGPLSSGNTIYF
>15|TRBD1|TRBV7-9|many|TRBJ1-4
TGTGCCAGCAGCTTGAGGACAGGGGGCAATGAAAAACTGTTTTTT
CASSLRTGGNEKLFF
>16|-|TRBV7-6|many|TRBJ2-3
TGTGCCAGCAGCTTATCCCCAGAGCGTCTCACAGATACGCAGTATTTT
CASSLSPERLTDTQYF
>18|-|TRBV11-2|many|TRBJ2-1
TGTGCCAGCAGCACAGGTGACAGCACTAAGAGCTCCTACAATGAGCAGTTCTTC
CASSTGDSTKSSYNEQFF
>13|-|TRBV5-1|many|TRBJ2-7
TGCGCCAGCAGTGACGACGGGAACTACGAGCAGTACTTC
CASSDDGNYEQYF
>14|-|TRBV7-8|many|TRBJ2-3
TGTGCCAGCAGCTTGTCGGGCTTCACAGATACGCAGTATTTT
CASSLSGFTDTQYF
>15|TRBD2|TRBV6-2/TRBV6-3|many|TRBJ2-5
TGTGCCAGCAGTCGTCCGGGACTAGCGGAAGAGACCCAGTACTTC
CASSRPGLAEETQYF
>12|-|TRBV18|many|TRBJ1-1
TGTGCCAGCTCACCACAACAGCTTGAAGCTTTCTTT
CASSPQQLEAFF
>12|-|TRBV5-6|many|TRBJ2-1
TGTGCCAGCAGCTTAGGGGACAATGAGCAGTTCTTC
CASSLGDNEQFF
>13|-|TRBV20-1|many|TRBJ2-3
TGCAGTGGTACGGGGTTAAGCACAGATACGCAGTATTTT
CSGTGLSTDTQYF
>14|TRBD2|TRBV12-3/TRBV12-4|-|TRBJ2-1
TGTGCCAGCAGTCGGGAGGTGGGGAACAATGAGCAGTTCTTC
CASSREVGNNEQFF
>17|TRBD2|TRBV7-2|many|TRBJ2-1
TGTGCCAGCAGCCAGAGACTAGCGGTTAGCTCCTACAATGAGCAGTTCTTC
CASSQRLAVSSYNEQFF
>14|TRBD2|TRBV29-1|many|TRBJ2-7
TGCAGCGTTATCCCTAGCGGGAGGAATTACGAGCAGTACTTC
CSVIPSGRNYEQYF
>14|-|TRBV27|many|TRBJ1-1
TGTGCCAGCAGTGGTGGACCAGGGACCACTGAAGCTTTCTTT
CASSGGPGTTEAFF
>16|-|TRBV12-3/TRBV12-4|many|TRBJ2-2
TGTGCCAGCATCCCTGGGGGCGGGAGATGGAGCGGGGAGCTGTTTTTT
CASIPGGGRWSGELFF
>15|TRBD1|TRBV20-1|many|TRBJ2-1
TGCAGTGCTAGAGGGACAGGGGGCTTCTACAATGAGCAGTTCTTC
CSARGTGGFYNEQFF
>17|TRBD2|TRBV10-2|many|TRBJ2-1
TGCGCCAGCAGCGTCCCCCAAGGGGGGACTAGAAAAGATGAGCAGTTCTTC
CASSVPQGGTRKDEQFF
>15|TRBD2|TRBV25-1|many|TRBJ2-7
TGTGCCAGCACCTCCCCACTAGCGGGGGCCTACGAGCAGTACTTC
CASTSPLAGAYEQYF
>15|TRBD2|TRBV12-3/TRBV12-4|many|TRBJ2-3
TGTGCCAGCAGTTTACGGCGGGAGCTCGCAGATACGCAGTATTTT
CASSLRRELADTQYF
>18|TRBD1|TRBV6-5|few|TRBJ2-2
TGTGCCAGCAGCTATCGACAGGGGGGAATTTCTAACACCGGGGAGCTGTTTTTT
CASSYRQGGISNTGELFF
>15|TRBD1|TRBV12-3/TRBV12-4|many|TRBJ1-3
TGTGCCAGCAGTCTCGACAGGGGGCCTGGAAACACCATATATTTT
CASSLDRGPGNTIYF
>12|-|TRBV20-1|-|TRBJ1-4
TGCAGTGCTAGAGGCCGGGGGGGAAAACTGTTTTTT
CSARGRGGKLFF
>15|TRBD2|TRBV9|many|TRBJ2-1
TGTGCCAGCAGCGTCCGACTAGCTCTCTACAATGAGCAGTTCTTC
CASSVRLALYNEQFF
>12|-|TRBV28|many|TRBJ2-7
TGTGCCATCCGTCAACCCGGCTACGAGCAGTACTTC
CAIRQPGYEQYF
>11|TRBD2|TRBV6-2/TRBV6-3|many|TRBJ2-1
TGTGCCAGCAGTACTGGACTAGCGGTCACCTTC
CASSTGLAVTF